This paragraph reports one T cell receptor beta chain. Antigen specificity is unknown. The data originate from a study of T cells after yellow fever vaccination. About the research overall: The fractions with low cell numbers were processed using SMART-Seq v4 Ultra Low Input. Study-wide results and limits: CD4 and CD8 compartments shared a small share of clonotypes, likely from convergent recombination.

A universal primer site and UMIs were added as TCR cDNA was made by 5'RACE template switching. TCRdb re-derived calls from the 5' RACE reads in MiXCR, one entry per CDR3 protein. The table has approximately 90,000 distinct CDR3 sequences, about 5.8% seen once. This CDR3 has 16 amino acids. V lost 5 bases, J lost 4 bases, and 11 bases stayed unmatched. Germline CDR1 SGHRS, CDR2 YFSETQ. Sequencing used CD8+ T cells sorted from PBMCs, obtained 10 days after the yellow fever booster vaccination. The clonotype was recovered from a man younger than 35 who received the YFV17D yellow fever vaccine. The chain carries TRBV5-1 and TRBJ1-4; 7 bases agree with TRBD1. The CDR3: CASRPRGQVDNEKLFF. Here the CDR3 DNA reads TGCGCCAGCAGACCCCGCGGACAGGTGGATAATGAAAAACTGTTTTTT.